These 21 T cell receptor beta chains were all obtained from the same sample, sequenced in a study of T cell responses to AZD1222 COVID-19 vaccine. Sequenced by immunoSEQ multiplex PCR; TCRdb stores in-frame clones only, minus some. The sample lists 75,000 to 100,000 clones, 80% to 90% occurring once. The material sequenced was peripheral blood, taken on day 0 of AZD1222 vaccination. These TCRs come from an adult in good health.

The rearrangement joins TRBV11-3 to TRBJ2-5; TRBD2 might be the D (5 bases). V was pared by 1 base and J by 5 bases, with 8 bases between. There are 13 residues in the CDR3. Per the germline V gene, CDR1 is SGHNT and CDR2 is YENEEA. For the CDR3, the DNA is TGTGCCAGCAGCTTAGTGACGGGGGAGACCCAGTACTTC. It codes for CASSLVTGETQYF.

The CDR3 DNA reads as TGTGCCAGCAGCTTGGAAGGGTCTTCCTACGAGCAGTACTTC. It codes for CASSLEGSSYEQYF. The genes are TRBV5-6 and TRBJ2-7; D ambiguous. The V gene lost 0 bases and the J gene lost 1 base, with 8 bases spanning the gap. Per germline, CDR1 SGHDT and CDR2 YYEEEE. The length of the CDR3 is 14 residues.

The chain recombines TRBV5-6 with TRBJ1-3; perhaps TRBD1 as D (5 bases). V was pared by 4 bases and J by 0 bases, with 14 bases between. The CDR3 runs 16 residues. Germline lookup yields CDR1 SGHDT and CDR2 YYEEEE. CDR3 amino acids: CASSGNRINSGNTIYF. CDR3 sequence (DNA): TGTGCCAGCAGCGGGAACAGGATTAACTCTGGAAACACCATATATTTT.

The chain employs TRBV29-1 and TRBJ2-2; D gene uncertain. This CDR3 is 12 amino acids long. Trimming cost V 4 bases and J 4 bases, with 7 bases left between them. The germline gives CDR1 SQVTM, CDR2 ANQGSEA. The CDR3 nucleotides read TGCAGCGTTGCGTTGTTCACCGGGGAGCTGTTTTTT. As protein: CSVALFTGELFF.

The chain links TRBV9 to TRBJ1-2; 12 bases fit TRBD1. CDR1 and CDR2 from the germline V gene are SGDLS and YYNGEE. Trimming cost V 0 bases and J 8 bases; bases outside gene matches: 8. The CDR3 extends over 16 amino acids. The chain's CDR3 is CASSVVGTGGLLGYTF. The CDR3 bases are TGTGCCAGCAGCGTAGTGGGGACAGGGGGCTTATTGGGCTACACCTTC.

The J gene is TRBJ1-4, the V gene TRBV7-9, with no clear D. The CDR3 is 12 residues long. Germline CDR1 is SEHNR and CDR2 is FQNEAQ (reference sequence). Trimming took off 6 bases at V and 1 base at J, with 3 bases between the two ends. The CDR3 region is CASRRTNEKLFF. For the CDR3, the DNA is TGTGCCAGCAGGAGAACTAATGAAAAACTGTTTTTT.

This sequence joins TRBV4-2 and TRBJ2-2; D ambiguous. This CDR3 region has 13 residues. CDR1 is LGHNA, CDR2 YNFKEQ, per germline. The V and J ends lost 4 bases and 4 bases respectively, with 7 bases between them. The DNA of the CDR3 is TGTGCCAGCAGCCCTATAGGCACCGGGGAGCTGTTTTTT. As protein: CASSPIGTGELFF.

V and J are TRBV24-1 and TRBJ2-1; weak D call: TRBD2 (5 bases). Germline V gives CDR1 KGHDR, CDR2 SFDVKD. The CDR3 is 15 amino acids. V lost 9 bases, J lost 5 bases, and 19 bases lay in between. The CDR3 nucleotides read TGTGCCACCTCGACGGGGAAGGTTGTCCACAATGAGCAGTTCTTC. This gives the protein CATSTGKVVHNEQFF.

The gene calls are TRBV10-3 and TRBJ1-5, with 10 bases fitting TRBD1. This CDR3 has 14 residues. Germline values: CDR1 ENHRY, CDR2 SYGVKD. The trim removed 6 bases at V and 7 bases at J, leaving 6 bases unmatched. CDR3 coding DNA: TGTGCCATCAGGAGACAGGGGGCAGGGCAGCCCCAGCATTTT. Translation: CAIRRQGAGQPQHF.

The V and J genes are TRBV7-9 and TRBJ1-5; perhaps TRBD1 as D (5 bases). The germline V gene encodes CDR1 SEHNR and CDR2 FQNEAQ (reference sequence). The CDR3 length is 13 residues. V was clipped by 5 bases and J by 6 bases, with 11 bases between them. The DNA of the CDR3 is TGTGCCAGCAGCCTGGGGCCCGGTCAGCCCCAGCATTTT. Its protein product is CASSLGPGQPQHF.

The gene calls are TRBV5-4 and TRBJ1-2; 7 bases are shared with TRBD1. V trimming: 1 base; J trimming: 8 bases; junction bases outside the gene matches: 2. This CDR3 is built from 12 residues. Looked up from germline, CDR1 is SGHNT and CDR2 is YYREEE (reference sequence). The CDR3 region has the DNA TGTGCCAGCAGCTTGCAGGGGGACGGCTACACCTTC. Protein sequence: CASSLQGDGYTF. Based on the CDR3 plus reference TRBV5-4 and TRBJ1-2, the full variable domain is ETGVTQSPTHLIKTRGQQVTLRCSSQSGHNTVSWYQQALGQGPQFIFQYYREEENGRGNFPPRFSGLQFPNYSSELNVNALELDDSALYLCASSLQGDGYTFGSGTRLTVV.

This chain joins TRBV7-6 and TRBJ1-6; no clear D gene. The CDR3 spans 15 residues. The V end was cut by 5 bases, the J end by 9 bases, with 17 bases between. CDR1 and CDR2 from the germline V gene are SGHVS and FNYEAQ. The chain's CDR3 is CASSLRDAASSPLHF. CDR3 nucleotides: TGTGCCAGCAGCCTTCGCGACGCAGCTTCTTCACCCCTCCACTTT.

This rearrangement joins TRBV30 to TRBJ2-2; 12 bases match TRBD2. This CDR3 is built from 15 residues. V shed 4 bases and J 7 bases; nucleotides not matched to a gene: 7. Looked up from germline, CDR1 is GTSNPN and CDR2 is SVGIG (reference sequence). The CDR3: CAWNEGLAGVGELFF. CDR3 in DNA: TGTGCCTGGAATGAGGGACTAGCGGGCGTCGGGGAGCTGTTTTTT.

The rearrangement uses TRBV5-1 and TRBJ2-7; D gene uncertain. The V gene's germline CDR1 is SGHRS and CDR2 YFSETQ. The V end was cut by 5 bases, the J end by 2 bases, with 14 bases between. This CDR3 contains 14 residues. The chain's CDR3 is CASRQTQSTYEQYF. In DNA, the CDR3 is TGCGCCAGCAGACAAACTCAGAGTACCTACGAGCAGTACTTC.

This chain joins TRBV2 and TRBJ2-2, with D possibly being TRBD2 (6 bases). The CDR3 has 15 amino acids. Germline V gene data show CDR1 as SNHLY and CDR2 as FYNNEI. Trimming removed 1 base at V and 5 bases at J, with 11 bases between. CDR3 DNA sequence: TGTGCCAGCAGTGAAGGACGAGGAGGGACCGGGGAGCTGTTTTTT. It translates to CASSEGRGGTGELFF.

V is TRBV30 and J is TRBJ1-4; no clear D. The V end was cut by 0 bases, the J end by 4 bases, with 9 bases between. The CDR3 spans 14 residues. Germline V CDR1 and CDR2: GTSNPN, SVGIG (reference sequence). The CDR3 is CAWSVGSNNEKLFF. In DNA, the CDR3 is TGTGCCTGGAGTGTAGGCAGCAATAATGAAAAACTGTTTTTT.

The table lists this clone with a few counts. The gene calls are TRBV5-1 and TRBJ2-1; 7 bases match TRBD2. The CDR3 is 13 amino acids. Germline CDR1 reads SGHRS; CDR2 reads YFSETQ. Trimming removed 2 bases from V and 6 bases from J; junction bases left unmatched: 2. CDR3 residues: CASSFPSGNEQFF. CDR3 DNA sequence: TGCGCCAGCAGCTTTCCTAGCGGCAATGAGCAGTTCTTC.

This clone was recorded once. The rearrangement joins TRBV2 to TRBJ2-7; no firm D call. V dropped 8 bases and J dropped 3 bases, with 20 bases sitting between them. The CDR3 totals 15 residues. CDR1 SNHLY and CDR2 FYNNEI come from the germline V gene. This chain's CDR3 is CASSKVVIRRYEQYF. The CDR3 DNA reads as TGTGCCAGCTCCAAGGTCGTAATACGCCGCTACGAGCAGTACTTC.

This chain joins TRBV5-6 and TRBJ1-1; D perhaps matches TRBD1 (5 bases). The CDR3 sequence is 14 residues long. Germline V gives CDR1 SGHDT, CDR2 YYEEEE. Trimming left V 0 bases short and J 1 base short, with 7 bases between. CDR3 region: CASSLGQQNTEAFF. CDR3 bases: TGTGCCAGCAGCTTGGGACAGCAGAACACTGAAGCTTTCTTT.

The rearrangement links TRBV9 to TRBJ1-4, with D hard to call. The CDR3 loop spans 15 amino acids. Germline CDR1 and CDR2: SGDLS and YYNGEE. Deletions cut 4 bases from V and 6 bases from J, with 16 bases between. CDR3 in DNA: TGTGCCAGCAGCCCGACACCGTTGGAACATGAAAAACTGTTTTTT. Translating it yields CASSPTPLEHEKLFF.

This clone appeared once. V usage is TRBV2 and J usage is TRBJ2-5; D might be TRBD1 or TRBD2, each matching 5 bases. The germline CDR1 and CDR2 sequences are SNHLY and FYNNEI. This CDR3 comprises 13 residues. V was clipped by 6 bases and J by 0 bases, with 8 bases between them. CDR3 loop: CASRRDDQETQYF. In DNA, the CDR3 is TGTGCCAGCAGGAGGGACGACCAAGAGACCCAGTACTTC.